This is a list of T cell receptor beta chains from one sample in a study of post-analysis software for immune sequencing data. TCRdb called the PCR reads again in MiXCR, with one record for every CDR3 protein. This table holds about 200,000 distinct CDR3 sequences, 29% found once. The material sequenced was blood. The receptors stem from a girl aged 2 to 17 with multiple sclerosis. The CDR3 runs from the conserved cysteine through the conserved F or W. Each record gives: J gene, D gene, clone size, V gene, CDR3 DNA, CDR3 protein. The D gene is left open where the match is weak. Where a row states a size, it is once, few, many or the class of an expanded clone; other rows omit it.

>TRBJ1-2|TRBD1|NA|TRBV7-9
TGTGCCAGCAGCTCGACAGGGCTCAGCTGTGGCTACACCTTC
CASSSTGLSCGYTF
>TRBJ2-6|NA|many|TRBV4-1
TGCGCCAGCAGCCAGCCCCAGGGATATGGGGCCAACGTCCTGACTTTC
CASSQPQGYGANVLTF
>TRBJ2-3|NA|few|TRBV11-1
TGTGCCAGCAGCTCTAGGGACGTCCCCACAGATACGCAGTATTTT
CASSSRDVPTDTQYF
>TRBJ1-1|NA|NA|TRBV12-3/TRBV12-4
TGTGCCAGCACCTCTCCGTGGGGGGGAGATACTGAAGCTTTCTTT
CASTSPWGGDTEAFF
>TRBJ2-1|TRBD2|few|TRBV7-2
TGTGCCAGCAGCTACGGACTAGCGGGTGATGAGCAGTTCTTC
CASSYGLAGDEQFF
>TRBJ1-2|NA|many|TRBV5-6
TGTGCCAGCAGCTTGGGGAGCCTTGGCTACACCTTC
CASSLGSLGYTF
>TRBJ2-1|TRBD1|many|TRBV29-1
TGCAGCGTTGAGGTGGGGACAGCTCCATGGGGCTCCTACAATGAGCAGTTCTTC
CSVEVGTAPWGSYNEQFF
>TRBJ1-5|NA|NA|TRBV7-8
TGTGCCAGCAGCTTAGGCGCTGGGGGACCGAATAGCAATCAGCCCCAGCATTTT
CASSLGAGGPNSNQPQHF
>TRBJ2-1|NA|many|TRBV10-2
TGCGCCAGCAGTGAGTCTCGTTTTGGCGGGGGCAGGGGCAATGAGCAGTTCTTC
CASSESRFGGGRGNEQFF
>TRBJ2-3|NA|NA|TRBV7-6
TGTGCCAGCAGCTCCGCGACAGGTACGCAGTATTTT
CASSSATGTQYF
>TRBJ1-4|NA|NA|TRBV6-5
TGTGCCAGCAGTTTACCAGGGGCTAATGAAAAACTGTTTTTT
CASSLPGANEKLFF
>TRBJ1-2|TRBD1|many|TRBV12-3/TRBV12-4
TGTGCCAGCGGGGGACAGACTTTCTATGGCTACACCTTC
CASGGQTFYGYTF
>TRBJ1-4|TRBD1|NA|TRBV10-1
TGCGCCAGCAGTGATCTAAAGACGGGACAGGGGCGTCATCAACTGTTTTTT
CASSDLKTGQGRHQLFF
>TRBJ2-3|NA|many|TRBV10-3
TGTGCCATCAGTGGACTAGAGAAGACAGATACGCAGTATTTT
CAISGLEKTDTQYF
>TRBJ1-5|NA|many|TRBV20-1
TGCAGTGCCCTGGGGGGGGGTTACCAGCCCCAGCATTTT
CSALGGGYQPQHF
>TRBJ1-1|NA|NA|TRBV29-1
TGCAGCACAGTGAGTTCAGGACGCGCGGCTTTCTTT
CSTVSSGRAAFF
>TRBJ1-4|NA|few|TRBV5-1
TGCGCCAGCAGCTTGGAGGGCGGTATAGTTGAAAAACTGTTTTTT
CASSLEGGIVEKLFF
>TRBJ1-5|TRBD1|NA|TRBV15
TGTGCCGCCAGCAGTTACAGGGGTCAGCCCCAGCATTTT
CAASSYRGQPQHF
>TRBJ2-1|NA|NA|TRBV12-3/TRBV12-4
TGTGCCAGCGGGGTCCTCTCCTACAATGAGCAGTTCTTC
CASGVLSYNEQFF
>TRBJ2-1|TRBD2|few|TRBV7-8
TGTGCCAGCAGCTTAAGGGGTAGCGGGAGATACAATGAGCAGTTCTTC
CASSLRGSGRYNEQFF
>TRBJ2-2|NA|NA|TRBV24-1
TGTGCCACCAGTGATTCCCCTTCCGGGGAGCTGTTTTTT
CATSDSPSGELFF
>TRBJ2-1|TRBD1|many|TRBV7-2
TGTGCCAGCAGCCGGAGAGGGACAGGGCCTAAAGCCAATGAGCAGTTCTTC
CASSRRGTGPKANEQFF
>TRBJ1-4|TRBD1|many|TRBV15
TGTGCCACCAGCACCGGGACAGGGAATGAAAAACTGTTTTTT
CATSTGTGNEKLFF
>TRBJ2-1|NA|NA|TRBV30
TGTGCCTGGAACAAAAGGGGTAATGAGCAGTTCTTC
CAWNKRGNEQFF
>TRBJ1-5|NA|many|TRBV6-2/TRBV6-3
TGTGCCAGCAGTTATGAAGATCAGCCCCAGCATTTT
CASSYEDQPQHF
>TRBJ1-2|TRBD1|many|TRBV28
TGTGCCAGCAGTACGTCCGGGACAGGGGGCTATGGCTACACCTTC
CASSTSGTGGYGYTF
>TRBJ2-7|NA|many|TRBV11-2
TGTGCCAGCAGCTTAGCCACGGACTCCTACGAGCAGTACTTC
CASSLATDSYEQYF
>TRBJ2-5|TRBD2|few|TRBV7-7
TGTGCTAGCAGCTACACTAGCGGGAGTACTGAGACCCAGTACTTC
CASSYTSGSTETQYF
>TRBJ1-2|TRBD1|few|TRBV5-1
TGCGCCAGCAGCTTGGTGACAGGGGGCAATGGCTACACCTTC
CASSLVTGGNGYTF
>TRBJ1-1|NA|NA|TRBV20-1
TGCAGTGCTAGTCGGCAGGGAAGAATTCGCACTGAAGCTTTCTTT
CSASRQGRIRTEAFF
>TRBJ2-7|TRBD2|many|TRBV10-2
TGCGCCAGCCTACCCTTGACTAGCGGGAGGGACGAGCAGTACTTC
CASLPLTSGRDEQYF
>TRBJ2-1|TRBD2|few|TRBV28
TGTGCCAGCAGTTTCCCAGGACTAGTTCGATTCGAGCAGTTCTTC
CASSFPGLVRFEQFF
>TRBJ2-3|TRBD2|NA|TRBV24-1
TGTGCCACCAGTGTGGGCGGGGGGGCCGTAGATACGCAGTATTTT
CATSVGGGAVDTQYF
>TRBJ2-1|TRBD1|many|TRBV20-1
TGCAGTGCTCTACATTTGGACAGGGGCTACAATGAGCAGTTCTTC
CSALHLDRGYNEQFF
>TRBJ2-7|TRBD2|many|TRBV29-1
TGCAGCGTGGGACTAGCTAGAGAGCAGTACTTC
CSVGLAREQYF
>TRBJ2-4|NA|NA|TRBV7-3
TGTGCCAGCAGCTTAAATGAGTCCCCAGAAGCTGGAACCATTCAGTACTTC
CASSLNESPEAGTIQYF
>TRBJ1-1|NA|NA|TRBV20-1
TGCAGTGCTAGGAGGGACCCGAACACTGAAGCTTTCTTT
CSARRDPNTEAFF
>TRBJ2-7|TRBD2|few|TRBV5-6
TGTGCCAGCAGCCCGCTGACTAGCGGGGGGGAGAGCTCCTACGAGCAGTACTTC
CASSPLTSGGESSYEQYF
>TRBJ2-3|NA|NA|TRBV30
TGTGCCTGGAAGGTGGTGGGACTCGCGCAGTATTTT
CAWKVVGLAQYF
>TRBJ1-1|NA|NA|TRBV4-1
TGCGCCGGCAGCCAAGTTGGGACAATGAACACTGAAGCTTTCTTT
CAGSQVGTMNTEAFF
>TRBJ2-3|NA|many|TRBV7-3
TGTGCCAGCAGCTTACCATTCGGGACGAGCACAGATACGCAGTATTTT
CASSLPFGTSTDTQYF
>TRBJ2-2|NA|NA|TRBV14
TGTGCCAGCAGCCACGGGCAAATGAACACCGGGGAGCTGTTTTTT
CASSHGQMNTGELFF
>TRBJ2-5|TRBD2|NA|TRBV20-1
TGCAGTGCTAGAGATCTAGCGGGGGACGGGGAGACCCAGTACTTC
CSARDLAGDGETQYF
>TRBJ1-1|NA|NA|TRBV12-3/TRBV12-4
TGTGCCAGCAGTTTACCCGGCAGGGTCGCTGAAGCTTTCTTT
CASSLPGRVAEAFF
>TRBJ2-5|NA|many|TRBV29-1
TGCAGCGTTGAAAGGGGAAATCAAGAGACCCAGTACTTC
CSVERGNQETQYF
>TRBJ1-5|NA|NA|TRBV29-1
TGCAGCGTTGCGGACAGAAGCAATCAGCCCCAGCATTTT
CSVADRSNQPQHF
>TRBJ2-3|TRBD2|many|TRBV6-4
TGTGCCACCTCACAAAGCGGGGGCGTCACAGATACGCAGTATTTT
CATSQSGGVTDTQYF
>TRBJ1-1|NA|NA|TRBV20-1
TGCAGTGCGAGGAACGCCGGGAACACTGAAGCTTTCTTT
CSARNAGNTEAFF
>TRBJ1-6|TRBD1|NA|TRBV20-1
TGCAGTGCCGCTCCGGGACAGGGGAATTCACCCCTCCACTTT
CSAAPGQGNSPLHF
>TRBJ2-3|NA|many|TRBV5-1
TGCGCCAGCAGCTCTGGAGAGAGCACAGATACGCAGTATTTT
CASSSGESTDTQYF
>TRBJ2-7|NA|many|TRBV15
TGTGCCACCAGCAATCTCAGCCTCGACGAGCAGTACTTC
CATSNLSLDEQYF
>TRBJ1-2|NA|NA|TRBV28
TGTGCCAGCAGTTTTTATGTTTCAAGGGACTATGGCTACACCTTC
CASSFYVSRDYGYTF
>TRBJ1-1|NA|NA|TRBV4-1
TGCGCCAGCAGCCAGATCGGGGGGGGTACTGAAGCTTTCTTT
CASSQIGGGTEAFF
>TRBJ1-4|NA|NA|TRBV14
TGTGCCAGCAGCCAAGACCCACAGGGAAAAAAGGGAACTAATGAAAAACTGTTTTTT
CASSQDPQGKKGTNEKLFF
>TRBJ2-5|TRBD1|NA|TRBV29-1
TGCAGCGGCCGGGACAGGGGCGTAGAGACCCAGTACTTC
CSGRDRGVETQYF
>TRBJ2-7|TRBD2|many|TRBV6-6
TGTGCGGTACATGGACTAGCGGTTTACGAGCAGTACTTC
CAVHGLAVYEQYF
>TRBJ1-2|NA|many|TRBV29-1
TGCAGCGTTTATTCCGACGGTGGCTACACCTTC
CSVYSDGGYTF
>TRBJ2-7|NA|NA|TRBV30
TGTGCCTGGATCGAATCAGGGTTGGACGAGCAGTACTTC
CAWIESGLDEQYF
>TRBJ2-1|TRBD2|few|TRBV6-2/TRBV6-3
TGTGCCAGCAGGCGCGATTCCGGGGGGGCCAGAAATGAGCAGTTCTTC
CASRRDSGGARNEQFF